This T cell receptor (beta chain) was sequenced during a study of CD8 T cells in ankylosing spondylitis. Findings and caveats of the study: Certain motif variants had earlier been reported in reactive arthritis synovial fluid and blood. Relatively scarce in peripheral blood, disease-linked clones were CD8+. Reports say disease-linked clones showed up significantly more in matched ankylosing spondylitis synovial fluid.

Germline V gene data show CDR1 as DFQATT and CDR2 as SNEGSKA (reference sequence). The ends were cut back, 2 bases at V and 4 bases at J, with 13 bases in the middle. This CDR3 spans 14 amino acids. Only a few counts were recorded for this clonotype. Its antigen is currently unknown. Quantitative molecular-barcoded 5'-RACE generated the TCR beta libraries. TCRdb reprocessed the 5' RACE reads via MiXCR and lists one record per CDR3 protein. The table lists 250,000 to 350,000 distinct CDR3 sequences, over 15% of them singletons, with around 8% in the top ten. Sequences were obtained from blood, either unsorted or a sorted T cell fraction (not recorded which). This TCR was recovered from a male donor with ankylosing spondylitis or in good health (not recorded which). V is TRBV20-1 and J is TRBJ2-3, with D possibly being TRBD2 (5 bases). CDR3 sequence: CSARPPGMADTQYF. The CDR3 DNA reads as TGCAGTGCTAGACCACCCGGGATGGCAGATACGCAGTATTTT.